This section outlines one T cell receptor beta chain sequence together with its context. Data came from immunoSEQ multiplex PCR; TCRdb stores just in-frame clones and leaves some out. Of over 110,000 clones in the sample, over 60% were seen once. This entry belongs to a study of blood T cell repertoires in COVID-19. Sequencing input: peripheral blood. This receptor was taken from an older man with acute or convalescent COVID-19.

The CDR3, as DNA: TGTGCCAGCTCTCTCCAGGGGCTCGGACAGCCCCAGCATTTT. As protein: CASSLQGLGQPQHF. The rearrangement uses TRBV18 and TRBJ1-5; TRBD1 is a possible D gene (6 bases). Trimming took off 6 bases at V and 7 bases at J, with 16 bases between the two ends. Per the germline V gene, CDR1 is KGHSH and CDR2 is LQKENI. The CDR3 has 14 amino acids. The variable domain in full, completed from reference TRBV18 and TRBJ1-5, reads NAGVMQNPRHLVRRRGQEARLRCSPMKGHSHVYWYRQLPEEGLKFMVYLQKENIIDESGMPKERFSAEFPKEGPSILRIQQVVRGDSAAYFCASSLQGLGQPQHFGDGTRLSIL.